These 18 T cell receptor beta chains were sequenced from one sample in a study of OX40 agonist ivuxolimab in advanced cancers. Assay: immunoSEQ multiplex PCR; the TCRdb copy retains only in-frame clones and omits some. This table holds 70,000 or so clones, around 90% found once. The sample here was CD4+ or CD8+ T cells sorted from blood, taken in a trial of the OX40 agonist ivuxolimab. All receptors derive from an adult with an advanced solid tumor such as melanoma, head and neck, liver or kidney cancer.

The chain joins TRBV18 to TRBJ1-1; 10 bases fit TRBD1. J lost 5 bases, V lost 5 bases, and 5 bases had no gene match. The CDR3 loop spans 14 amino acids. CDR1 and CDR2 from the germline V gene are KGHSH and LQKENI. In nucleotides, the CDR3 is TGTGCCAGCTCAGACGACAGGGGGCAAACTGAAGCTTTCTTT. Its translation: CASSDDRGQTEAFF.

The DNA of the CDR3 is TGTGCCAGCAGTTTATGGTCTGGCCTTGCCCATAATTCACCCCTCCACTTT. Its translation is CASSLWSGLAHNSPLHF. The chain uses TRBV27 and TRBJ1-6; unclear D gene. The CDR3 sequence is 17 residues long. CDR1 MNHEY and CDR2 SMNVEV come from the germline V gene (reference sequence). With 1 base removed from V and 5 bases from J, the gap between germline ends came to 15 bases.

The chain couples TRBV27 to TRBJ1-5; no firm D call. This CDR3 has 13 residues. Trimming shortened V by 6 bases and J by 4 bases, and 10 bases separated the two germline ends. Germline values: CDR1 MNHEY, CDR2 SMNVEV (reference sequence). DNA of the CDR3: TGTGCCAGCAGCCGCGGGGTTAATCAGCCCCAGCATTTT. This sequence encodes CASSRGVNQPQHF.

The chain is built from TRBV11-3 and TRBJ1-5; 7 positions agree with TRBD1. The CDR3 has 18 residues. V trimming: 1 base; J trimming: 6 bases; junction bases outside the gene matches: 15. The germline CDR1 and CDR2 sequences are SGHNT and YENEEA. CDR3 protein: CASSLGAKGGASIQPQHF. For the CDR3, the DNA is TGTGCCAGCAGCTTAGGGGCCAAAGGGGGCGCGTCTATTCAGCCCCAGCATTTT.

The V call is TRBV2, the J call TRBJ2-5, with D perhaps TRBD1 (5 bases). Trimming stripped 7 bases from V and 5 bases from J, with 17 bases between. Germline V gene lookup returns CDR1 SNHLY and CDR2 FYNNEI. The CDR3 is 14 residues long. This CDR3 reads CASTMNQGWETQYF. The DNA for the CDR3 is TGTGCCAGCACTATGAACCAGGGTTGGGAGACCCAGTACTTC.

The chain carries TRBV4-1 and TRBJ1-1; unclear D gene. The germline gives CDR1 MGHRA, CDR2 YSYEKL. There are 14 residues in the CDR3. V was cut by 0 bases and J by 0 bases, with 5 bases left in between. The DNA for the CDR3 is TGCGCCAGCAGCCAAGAGGTAGTGAACACTGAAGCTTTCTTT. This translates into CASSQEVVNTEAFF.

The chain combines TRBV7-6 with TRBJ1-1; D not certain. CDR3 length: 15 residues. V gave up 1 base and J gave up 4 bases, with 13 bases separating them. Germline V gene lookup returns CDR1 SGHVS and CDR2 FNYEAQ. The CDR3 region is CASSLEVNRGTEAFF. The CDR3 region has the DNA TGTGCCAGCAGCTTAGAGGTGAATCGAGGCACTGAAGCTTTCTTT. Filled out from reference TRBV7-6 and TRBJ1-1, the complete variable domain reads GAGVSQSPRYKVTKRGQDVALRCDPISGHVSLYWYRQALGQGPEFLTYFNYEAQQDKSGLPNDRFSAERPEGSISTLTIQRTEQRDSAMYRCASSLEVNRGTEAFFGQGTRLTVV.

The chain combines TRBV13 with TRBJ1-2, with TRBD1 matching 9 bases. This CDR3 is built from 15 residues. After removal of 5 bases from V and 6 bases from J, the junction contained 10 bases not matched to a gene. CDR1 is PRHDT, CDR2 FYEKMQ, per germline (reference sequence). CDR3 DNA: TGTGCCAGCAGCCTTCCCTCCGGGACAGGGAATGGCTACACCTTC. Translating it yields CASSLPSGTGNGYTF. The full variable domain, with the rest looked up from reference TRBV13 and TRBJ1-2, is AAGVIQSPRHLIKEKRETATLKCYPIPRHDTVYWYQQGPGQDPQFLISFYEKMQSDKGSIPDRFSAQQFSDYHSELNMSSLELGDSALYFCASSLPSGTGNGYTFGSGTRLTVV.

This clone was observed once. The chain uses TRBV10-3 and TRBJ2-1; TRBD2 is a possible D gene (6 bases). Trimming removed 6 bases from V and 1 base from J, with 7 bases in between. The CDR3 consists of 13 residues. The germline CDR1 and CDR2 sequences are ENHRY and SYGVKD. The CDR3, as DNA: TGTGCCATCAGGGAGGGTTCCTACAATGAGCAGTTCTTC. Its protein product is CAIREGSYNEQFF.

This clone was counted a few times. The J gene is TRBJ1-1, the V gene TRBV9; 7 bases line up with TRBD1. Germline V gene data show CDR1 as SGDLS and CDR2 as YYNGEE. The CDR3 is made up of 13 amino acids. J lost 4 bases, V lost 4 bases, and 4 bases had no gene match. Written as DNA, the CDR3 is TGTGCCAGCAGCCCAGGGGGGATCACTGAAGCTTTCTTT. Amino acid sequence: CASSPGGITEAFF.

Points on this clone: A read error may account for a junction end that differs from germline. This sequence joins TRBV27 and TRBJ1-1; D gene unclear. The CDR3 is 12 amino acids. Germline-derived CDR1 and CDR2 are MNHEY and SMNVEV (reference sequence). The CDR3 DNA reads TGTGCCAGCGGTTTGGGCGGCACTGAAGCTTTCTTT. Protein sequence: CASGLGGTEAFF.

CDR3 sequence (DNA): TGTGCCAGCTCGCCAACCTTGGGGACTGGCTTCTCTGGGGCCAACGTCCTGACTTTC. Translation gives CASSPTLGTGFSGANVLTF. The rearrangement uses TRBV18 and TRBJ2-6; tentatively, D is TRBD2 (6 bases). The V gene lost 6 bases and the J gene lost 0 bases, with 21 bases spanning the gap. CDR3 length: 19 residues. Germline V lookup: CDR1 KGHSH, CDR2 LQKENI.

The gene calls are TRBV19 and TRBJ2-3, with D perhaps TRBD1 or TRBD2 (5 bases each). Germline V lookup: CDR1 LNHDA, CDR2 SQIVND (reference sequence). This CDR3 contains 14 residues. Between the trimmed V and J ends, which lost 2 bases and 1 base, there was a span of 7 bases. The CDR3 here is CASSIMGGTDTQYF. The CDR3 DNA follows: TGTGCCAGTAGTATAATGGGGGGCACAGATACGCAGTATTTT.

The sample holds one count of this clone. The rearrangement uses TRBV15 and TRBJ2-2; D remains unclear. Germline CDR1 and CDR2: LNHNV and YYDKDF (reference sequence). The CDR3 has 15 residues. Trimming shortened V by 1 base and J by 1 base, and 7 bases separated the two germline ends. The chain's CDR3 is CATSRGTVNTGELFF. The CDR3 DNA reads TGTGCCACCAGCAGAGGAACAGTGAACACCGGGGAGCTGTTTTTT.

The genes are TRBV7-6 and TRBJ1-1; the D is unclear. CDR1 and CDR2 (germline): SGHVS, FNYEAQ. V shed 5 bases and J shed 1 base, with 11 bases lying between them. CDR3 size: 14 residues. The CDR3 loop is CASSAPEGNTEAFF. CDR3 in DNA: TGTGCCAGCAGCGCCCCTGAGGGGAACACTGAAGCTTTCTTT.

The chain has TRBV19 and TRBJ2-7; no definite D call. Deletions cut 5 bases from V and 0 bases from J, with 11 bases between. The CDR3 has 14 amino acids. CDR1 and CDR2 (germline): LNHDA, SQIVND (reference sequence). The CDR3 DNA reads TGTGCCAGTAGTGCTTTGGCGTACTCCTACGAGCAGTACTTC. Amino acid sequence: CASSALAYSYEQYF.

The rearrangement joins TRBV30 to TRBJ1-1, with 7 bases matching TRBD1. Germline V gives CDR1 GTSNPN, CDR2 SVGIG (reference sequence). This CDR3 comprises 14 residues. V dropped 2 bases and J dropped 2; count of bases not matched to a gene: 5. The CDR3 sequence is CAWSPGQINTEAFF. CDR3 coding DNA: TGTGCCTGGAGTCCGGGACAGATAAACACTGAAGCTTTCTTT.

The chain uses TRBV6-1 and TRBJ2-7; D unclear. The CDR3 totals 12 residues. The V end lost 8 bases, the J end lost 2 bases, and 10 bases lay between the germline ends. CDR1 and CDR2 (germline): MNHNS, SASEGT. CDR3 residues: CASSPTAYEQYF. The CDR3 nucleotides read TGTGCCAGCTCCCCGACGGCCTACGAGCAGTACTTC.